The rows below give T cell receptor beta chains drawn from one sample of a study of T-cell reconstitution after alpha-beta-depleted transplantation in children. TCRdb reanalysed the PCR reads using MiXCR and keeps one entry per CDR3 protein. The sample has hundreds of thousands of distinct CDR3 sequences, 10% to 13% seen once; the top ten hold 4%. The source material was PBMCs from the stem cell graft donor, sampled from the stem cell graft. The receptors derive from a human donor who donated a stem cell graft to a child with acute myeloid leukemia. Both conserved end residues are part of each CDR3. D genes are given only for firm matches. Part of the rows lack a size; the others show once, few, many or a class for expanded clones.

clone_size j_call d_call v_call cdr3_aa cdr3_nt
many TRBJ2-3 TRBD2 TRBV2 CASTLAGDSTDTQYF TGTGCCAGCACGCTAGCGGGAGATAGCACAGATACGCAGTATTTT
once TRBJ2-1 . TRBV11-3 CASSLDFGPDHNEQFF TGTGCCAGCAGCTTAGATTTCGGGCCCGACCACAATGAGCAGTTCTTC
. TRBJ2-2 . TRBV6-5 CASRYQAGELFF TGTGCCAGCAGGTACCAGGCCGGGGAGCTGTTTTTT
few TRBJ1-3 . TRBV11-2 CASSLRPRGLSDRNTIYF TGTGCCAGCAGCTTACGTCCCCGAGGACTATCTGACAGAAACACCATATATTTT
many TRBJ1-1 TRBD1 TRBV25-1 CASNRQGDAAFF TGTGCCAGCAATCGACAGGGTGACGCAGCTTTCTTT
many TRBJ2-5 TRBD1 TRBV6-1 CASSPWTGVGEETQYF TGTGCCAGCAGTCCCTGGACAGGGGTGGGGGAAGAGACCCAGTACTTC
. TRBJ2-1 . TRBV6-5 CASSYSLPGRYQFF TGTGCCAGCAGTTACTCCTTGCCGGGCAGGTACCAGTTCTTC
few TRBJ2-1 . TRBV27 CASSLGTPSLRNEQFF TGTGCCAGCAGTTTGGGGACTCCCTCCCTCCGTAATGAGCAGTTCTTC
few TRBJ2-1 . TRBV30 CAWSPPRSNEQFF TGTGCCTGGAGCCCCCCTAGATCAAATGAGCAGTTCTTC
few TRBJ1-2 TRBD1 TRBV6-2/TRBV6-3 CASSYSGQGHYNYGYTF TGTGCCAGCAGTTACTCCGGACAGGGGCATTATAACTATGGCTACACCTTC
many TRBJ2-1 TRBD2 TRBV3-1 CASSQGSGGRREQFF TGTGCCAGCAGCCAAGGATCGGGAGGTCGGCGTGAGCAGTTCTTC
. TRBJ1-1 TRBD1 TRBV5-1 CASSARDRGTEAFF TGCGCCAGCAGCGCCCGGGACAGGGGGACTGAAGCTTTCTTT
many TRBJ2-5 . TRBV5-4 CASSPPTGKQETQYF TGTGCCAGCAGCCCCCCGACGGGGAAACAAGAGACCCAGTACTTC
many TRBJ1-1 . TRBV7-9 CASSLTPFEAFF TGTGCCAGCAGCTTGACCCCATTTGAAGCTTTCTTT
. TRBJ1-4 TRBD1 TRBV6-5 CASSYDREAEKLFF TGTGCCAGCAGTTACGACAGGGAAGCAGAAAAACTGTTTTTT
few TRBJ2-5 . TRBV29-1 CSVGLTVQETQYF TGCAGCGTTGGGTTAACCGTCCAAGAGACCCAGTACTTC
. TRBJ2-6 . TRBV30 CACYGSGANVLTF TGTGCCTGTTATGGCTCTGGGGCCAACGTCCTGACTTTC
. TRBJ2-3 TRBD2 TRBV20-1 CSARGGGEGTDTQYF TGCAGTGCTAGAGGGGGGGGAGAAGGAACAGATACGCAGTATTTT
few TRBJ1-1 TRBD1 TRBV12-3/TRBV12-4 CASRGTGGTGEAFF TGTGCCAGCAGGGGGACAGGGGGTACGGGTGAAGCTTTCTTT
few TRBJ2-3 . TRBV11-2 CASSLRLGNTDTQYF TGTGCCAGCAGCTTAAGACTAGGGAACACAGATACGCAGTATTTT
. TRBJ2-3 TRBD2 TRBV7-9 CASGASGSTDTQYF TGTGCCAGCGGTGCTAGCGGGAGCACAGATACGCAGTATTTT
many TRBJ2-3 TRBD2 TRBV6-1 CASSSSGLAGRDTQYF TGTGCCAGCAGTAGCTCAGGACTAGCGGGACGAGATACGCAGTATTTT
few TRBJ2-3 . TRBV5-1 CASSLGGLLGADTQYF TGCGCCAGCAGCTTGGGGGGACTTTTAGGCGCAGATACGCAGTATTTT
. TRBJ2-3 . TRBV29-1 CSVYRVEGDTDTQYF TGCAGCGTCTATCGAGTGGAGGGGGACACAGATACGCAGTATTTT
few TRBJ2-1 TRBD2 TRBV20-1 CSARTRGAYNEQFF TGCAGTGCTAGAACCCGGGGGGCCTACAATGAGCAGTTCTTC
few TRBJ2-6 TRBD1 TRBV12-3/TRBV12-4 CASSSPFPGQPISGANVLTF TGTGCCAGCAGTTCGCCATTTCCGGGACAGCCAATCTCTGGGGCCAACGTCCTGACTTTC
few TRBJ2-7 . TRBV25-1 CASRYGRDYEQYF TGTGCCAGCAGGTATGGGCGGGACTACGAGCAGTACTTC
. TRBJ2-7 . TRBV5-1 CASSLVPLRQDSEQYF TGCGCCAGCAGCTTGGTTCCCCTAAGACAGGATTCCGAGCAGTACTTC
. TRBJ2-7 . TRBV6-1 CASSEQKYEQYF TGTGCCAGCAGTGAACAGAAGTACGAGCAGTACTTC
. TRBJ2-2 TRBD2 TRBV9 CASSVVLAGYTGELFF TGTGCCAGCAGCGTAGTGCTAGCGGGGTACACCGGGGAGCTGTTTTTT
. TRBJ2-5 TRBD2 TRBV28 CASSFRAGEETQYF TGTGCCAGCAGTTTCCGGGCGGGAGAGGAGACCCAGTACTTC
few TRBJ1-4 TRBD1 TRBV27 CASRRPGQGQKLFF TGTGCCAGCAGGCGACCGGGACAGGGACAAAAACTGTTTTTT